This TCR beta chain was retrieved from a study of blood T cell repertoires in COVID-19. Germline V gene lookup returns CDR1 SGHTA and CDR2 FQGTGA. Trimming removed 5 bases from V and 2 bases from J; junction bases left unmatched: 10. This CDR3 has 18 amino acids. Using immunoSEQ multiplex PCR, the repertoire was profiled, and TCRdb retains in-frame clones only, with some absent. The sample has 86,000 or so clones; 91% are singletons. Specimen: peripheral blood. The chain carries TRBV7-3 and TRBJ2-5; 14 nucleotides match TRBD2. The receptor was derived from a woman aged 50 to 65 in a cohort sampled during active COVID-19. The CDR3 DNA follows: TGTGCCAGCAGCCCCGCCGGGACTAGCGGGAGTGAACAAGAGACCCAGTACTTC. As protein: CASSPAGTSGSEQETQYF.